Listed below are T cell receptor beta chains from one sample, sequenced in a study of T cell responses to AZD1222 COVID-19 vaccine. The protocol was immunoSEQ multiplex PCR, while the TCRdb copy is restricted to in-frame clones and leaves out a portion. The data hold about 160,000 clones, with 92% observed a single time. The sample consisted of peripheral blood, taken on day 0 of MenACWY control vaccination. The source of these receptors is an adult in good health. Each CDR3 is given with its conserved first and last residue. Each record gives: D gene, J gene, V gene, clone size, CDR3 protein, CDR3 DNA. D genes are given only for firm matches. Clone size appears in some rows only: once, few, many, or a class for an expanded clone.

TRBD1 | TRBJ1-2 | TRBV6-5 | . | CASRDRSLRYTF | TGTGCCAGCAGGGACAGGTCCCTACGCTACACCTTC
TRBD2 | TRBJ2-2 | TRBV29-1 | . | CSRPGLAGETGELFF | TGCAGTCGACCGGGGTTAGCGGGAGAAACCGGGGAGCTGTTTTTT
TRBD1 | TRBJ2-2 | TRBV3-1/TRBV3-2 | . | CASSLRTGGFAGELFF | TGTGCCAGCAGCCTCCGGACAGGGGGGTTCGCCGGGGAGCTGTTTTTT
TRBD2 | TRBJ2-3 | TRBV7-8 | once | CASSSSGLAGFSTQYF | TGTGCCAGCAGCTCTAGCGGCCTAGCGGGGTTTAGTACGCAGTATTTT
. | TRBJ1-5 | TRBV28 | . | CASNKGGGSNQPQHF | TGTGCCAGCAATAAGGGGGGGGGCAGCAATCAGCCCCAGCATTTT
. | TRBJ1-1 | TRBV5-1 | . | CASSFWSRGTEAFF | TGCGCCAGCAGCTTTTGGAGCCGGGGCACTGAAGCTTTCTTT
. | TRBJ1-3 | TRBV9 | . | CASSPLAREPTIYF | TGTGCCAGCAGCCCCCTGGCCAGGGAGCCCACCATATATTTT
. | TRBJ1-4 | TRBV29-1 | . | CSVEDSEYEKLFF | TGCAGCGTTGAAGATTCGGAATACGAAAAACTGTTTTTT
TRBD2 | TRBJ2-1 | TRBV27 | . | CASTPSGAFRAVGQFF | TGTGCCAGCACCCCTAGCGGGGCCTTCAGGGCGGTTGGGCAGTTCTTC
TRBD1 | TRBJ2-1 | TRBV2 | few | CARRTGNNEQFF | TGTGCCAGACGGACAGGGAACAATGAGCAGTTCTTC
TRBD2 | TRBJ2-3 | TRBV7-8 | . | CASSLPGRTDTQYF | TGTGCCAGCAGCCTACCCGGGAGGACAGATACGCAGTATTTT
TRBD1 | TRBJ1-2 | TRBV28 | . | CASSLGQGGRYFGYTF | TGTGCCAGCAGTTTAGGACAGGGAGGCCGATATTTCGGCTACACCTTC
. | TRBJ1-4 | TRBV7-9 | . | CASSFDPRSPEKLFF | TGTGCCAGCAGCTTCGACCCCCGAAGCCCTGAAAAACTGTTTTTT
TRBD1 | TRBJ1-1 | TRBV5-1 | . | CASSLGDRLNTEAFF | TGCGCCAGCAGCTTGGGGGACAGGTTGAACACTGAAGCTTTCTTT